This T cell receptor beta chain was captured by sequencing in a study of cytomegalovirus exposure and HLA in healthy donors. CDR3 length: 11 residues. Trimming took 6 bases from V and 10 from J, leaving 10 bases between them. Germline V lookup: CDR1 LNHDA, CDR2 SQIVND (reference sequence). PCR amplification relied on 60 Vbeta primers (plus 13 Jbeta primers). Sequencing used immunoSEQ multiplex PCR; TCRdb keeps in-frame clones, though not all of them. The listing records about 92,000 clones. The origin of this receptor is a man between 50 and 59 years old in good health and CMV-seropositive. This sequence joins TRBV19 and TRBJ2-1; tentatively, D is TRBD2 (5 bases). Specimen: PBMCs. CDR3 sequence (DNA): TGTGCCAGTAGACGCGGACTCGAGCAGTTCTTC. Translating it yields CASRRGLEQFF.